Each of the 5 T cell receptor beta chains below was sequenced from the same sample in a study of T cell clonotyping in hematopoietic cell transplantation. Some clones are missing from TCRdb's copy, which holds only in-frame ones; the method was immunoSEQ multiplex PCR. Of about 16,000 clones listed, about two thirds are singletons. The sample taken for sequencing was peripheral blood mononuclear cells. All receptors come from an older woman in good health. Some clones in this sample may be carry-over from other donors' samples.

The chain joins TRBV5-1 to TRBJ2-7, with unresolved D. Germline CDR1 SGHRS, CDR2 YFSETQ. The CDR3 is made up of 14 amino acids. V was trimmed by 4 bases and J by 2 bases, leaving 13 bases between them. The CDR3 nucleotides are TGCGCCAGCAGCCCAACAGCACAGACCTACGAGCAGTACTTC. Translated: CASSPTAQTYEQYF.

The chain has TRBV29-1 and TRBJ1-2; TRBD1 matches 10 bases. CDR3 length equals 15 residues. CDR1 is SQVTM and CDR2 is ANQGSEA in the germline V gene. V shed 0 bases, J shed 6 bases, and the junction held 7 bases outside the gene matches. The chain's CDR3 is CSVEDPGQGIDGYTF. CDR3 coding DNA: TGCAGCGTTGAAGATCCGGGACAGGGGATCGATGGCTACACCTTC.

The V and J genes are TRBV27 and TRBJ2-7, with 8 nucleotides matching TRBD1. The CDR3 is 15 amino acids. The trim removed 3 bases at V and 6 bases at J, leaving 10 bases unmatched. Germline CDR1 is MNHEY and CDR2 is SMNVEV (reference sequence). The CDR3 protein is CASSFRWTGISEQYF. DNA of the CDR3: TGTGCCAGCAGTTTTCGGTGGACAGGGATCAGCGAGCAGTACTTC.

The chain combines TRBV28 with TRBJ1-6; D remains ambiguous. Germline V gives CDR1 MDHEN, CDR2 SYDVKM. The CDR3 sequence is 12 residues long. Trimming left V 5 bases short and J 8 bases short, with 7 bases between. The chain's CDR3 is CASSLRDSPLHF. CDR3 DNA: TGTGCCAGCAGTCTCCGCGATTCACCCCTCCACTTT.

With regard to this clone: The same CDR3 can be traced to other DNA sequences in this sample. The genes are TRBV5-6 and TRBJ2-7; D is unclear. V lost 4 bases and J lost 0, with 5 bases in between. The CDR3 is 12 amino acids. CDR1 and CDR2 (germline): SGHDT, YYEEEE. CDR3 nucleotide sequence: TGTGCCAGCAGCCTCAGCTCCTACGAGCAGTACTTC. Translation gives CASSLSSYEQYF.